The 9 T cell receptor beta chains below were found in one sample sequenced in a study of blood T cell repertoires in COVID-19. The assay was immunoSEQ multiplex PCR, and TCRdb's table has in-frame clones only and misses some. The sample yields 310,000 or so clones, around 90% seen once. Sample: peripheral blood. These TCRs come from a man between 45 and 60 years old with active or convalescent COVID-19.

V is TRBV6-4 and J is TRBJ1-4, with 8 bases matching TRBD1. The CDR3 loop spans 14 amino acids. Germline values: CDR1 MRHNA, CDR2 SNTAGT. V shed 1 base and J 6 bases; nucleotides not matched to a gene: 1. CDR3 amino acids: CASSDLTGDEKLFF. The CDR3 DNA reads as TGTGCCAGCAGTGACTTGACAGGGGATGAAAAACTGTTTTTT.

This sequence joins TRBV6-6 and TRBJ1-1, with 9 bases lining up with TRBD1. The V segment lost 6 bases and the J segment 4 bases; nucleotides outside the gene matches: 6. In germline, CDR1 is MNHNY, CDR2 SVGAGI (reference sequence). CDR3 length equals 14 residues. The DNA of the CDR3 is TGTGCCAGCAGAACGGGACAGGGATCCACTGAAGCTTTCTTT. Translating it yields CASRTGQGSTEAFF.

This clone was recorded a few times. The chain links TRBV21-1 to TRBJ1-5. TRBV21-1 constitutes a pseudogene. The CDR3 has 19 amino acids. The DNA for the CDR3 is TGTGCCAGCAGTGCTCTTACCCCGTGGGGGGTAGCGGGCAATCAGCCCCAGCATTTT. It codes for CASSALTPWGVAGNQPQHF.

The chain uses TRBV21-1 and TRBJ1-3. TRBV21-1 is designated a pseudogene. The CDR3 runs 19 residues. The CDR3 protein is CASSKVSKAGLISGNTIYF. CDR3 bases: TGTGCCAGCAGCAAAGTGTCGAAGGCAGGACTTATCTCTGGAAACACCATATATTTT.

The rearrangement joins TRBV27 to TRBJ2-7, with no clear D. In germline, CDR1 is MNHEY, CDR2 SMNVEV (reference sequence). V dropped 4 bases and J dropped 1 base, with 17 bases sitting between them. The CDR3 runs to 16 residues. This CDR3 reads CASSSMEPIRSYEQYF. The CDR3 DNA reads as TGTGCCAGCAGTTCGATGGAGCCTATTCGGTCCTACGAGCAGTACTTC.

V is TRBV18 and J is TRBJ1-6; 8 bases are a match to TRBD1. CDR1 and CDR2 from the germline V gene are KGHSH and LQKENI. After removal of 6 bases from V and 10 bases from J, the junction contained 5 bases not matched to a gene. The CDR3 spans 13 residues. This chain's CDR3 is CASSRDRQSPLHF. DNA of the CDR3: TGTGCCAGCTCGAGGGACAGGCAATCACCCCTCCACTTT.

The rearrangement joins TRBV5-1 to TRBJ1-2; TRBD1 might be the D (5 bases). The germline V gene has CDR1 SGHRS and CDR2 YFSETQ. The CDR3 loop spans 17 amino acids. Trimming stripped 0 bases from V and 5 bases from J, with 20 bases between. CDR3 amino acids: CASSLGGREETWYGYTF. CDR3 bases: TGCGCCAGCAGCTTGGGCGGCAGGGAAGAAACTTGGTATGGCTACACCTTC.

The V call is TRBV5-1, the J call TRBJ1-2, with no clear D. The germline gives CDR1 SGHRS, CDR2 YFSETQ. The CDR3 spans 15 residues. Trimming stripped 0 bases from V and 2 bases from J, with 11 bases between. The DNA for the CDR3 is TGCGCCAGCAGCTTGGAACACAGATCGAACTATGGCTACACCTTC. Amino acids: CASSLEHRSNYGYTF.

This chain connects TRBV28 to TRBJ2-7, with 8 bases identical to TRBD2. V was pared by 5 bases and J by 4 bases, with 7 bases of the junction left unmatched. CDR1 is MDHEN and CDR2 is SYDVKM in the germline V gene. The CDR3 runs to 14 residues. CDR3 sequence: CASSQGGGSYEQYF. For the CDR3, the DNA is TGTGCCAGCAGTCAGGGCGGGGGGTCATACGAGCAGTACTTC.